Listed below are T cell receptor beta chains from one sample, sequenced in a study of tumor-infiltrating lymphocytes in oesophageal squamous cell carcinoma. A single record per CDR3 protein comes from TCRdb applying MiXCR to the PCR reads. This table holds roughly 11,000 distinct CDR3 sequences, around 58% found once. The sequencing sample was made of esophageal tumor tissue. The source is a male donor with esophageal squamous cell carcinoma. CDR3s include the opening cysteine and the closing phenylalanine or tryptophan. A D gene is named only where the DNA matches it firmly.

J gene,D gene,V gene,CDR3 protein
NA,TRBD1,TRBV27,CASSLRQGSHEQYF
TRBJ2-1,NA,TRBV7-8,CASSYEYSYNEQFF
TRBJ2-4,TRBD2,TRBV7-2,CASSPAGVGNIQYF
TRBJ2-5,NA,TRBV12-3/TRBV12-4,CASSPGSGYQETQYF
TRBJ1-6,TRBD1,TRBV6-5,CASSYSYPGQLNSPLHF
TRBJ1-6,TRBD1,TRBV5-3,CASSLNRGGTEAYF
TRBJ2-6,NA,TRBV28,CASSSTKPGANVLTF
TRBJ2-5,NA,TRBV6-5,CASSYGAGSGETQYF
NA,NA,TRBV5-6,CASSPRLETYEQYF
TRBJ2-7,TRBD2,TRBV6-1,CASSVLAGDDDEQYF
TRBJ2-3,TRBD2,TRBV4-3,CASSQDTSGTDTQYF
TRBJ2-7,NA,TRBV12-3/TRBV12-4,CASSFRYEAYEQYF
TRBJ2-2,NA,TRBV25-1,CASSENRMNTGELFF
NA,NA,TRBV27,CASTRTPTETQYF
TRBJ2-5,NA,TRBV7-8,CASSRGLRETQYF
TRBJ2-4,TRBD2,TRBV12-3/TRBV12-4,CASRESGRDNEQYF
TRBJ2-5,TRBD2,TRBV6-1,CASSVSGGFGETQYF
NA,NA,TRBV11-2,CASSNHQETQYF
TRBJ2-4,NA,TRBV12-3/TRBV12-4,CASNSPQGPNIQYF
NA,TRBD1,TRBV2,CASSETGGQNEQFF
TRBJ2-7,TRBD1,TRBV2,CASRRDRNSYEQYF
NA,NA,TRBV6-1,CASSEARGMYEQYF
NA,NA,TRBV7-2,CASSLALAPSYNEQFF
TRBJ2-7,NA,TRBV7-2,CASSLDLGYYNEQYF
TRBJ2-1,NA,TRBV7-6,CASSLVHRAGFGNEQFF
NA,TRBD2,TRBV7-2,CASSLYGGRAQYEQYF
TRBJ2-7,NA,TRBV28,CASSLYIGYEQYF
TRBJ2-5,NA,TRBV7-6,CASSLSGTLETQYF
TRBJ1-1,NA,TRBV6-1,CASGGNYGYTFGW
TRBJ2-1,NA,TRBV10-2,CASSGLEIYNEQFF
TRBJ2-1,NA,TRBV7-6,CASSFAHRELEDEQFF
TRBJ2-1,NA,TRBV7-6,CASSLAQGGEYNEQFF
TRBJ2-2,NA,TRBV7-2,CASSLGITGELFF
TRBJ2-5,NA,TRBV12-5,CASGLIETQYF
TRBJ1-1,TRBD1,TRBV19,CASSIDGQGRTEAFF
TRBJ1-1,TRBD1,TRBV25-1,CASSEYGQGAWTEAFF
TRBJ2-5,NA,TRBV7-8,CASSPDGRLQETQYF